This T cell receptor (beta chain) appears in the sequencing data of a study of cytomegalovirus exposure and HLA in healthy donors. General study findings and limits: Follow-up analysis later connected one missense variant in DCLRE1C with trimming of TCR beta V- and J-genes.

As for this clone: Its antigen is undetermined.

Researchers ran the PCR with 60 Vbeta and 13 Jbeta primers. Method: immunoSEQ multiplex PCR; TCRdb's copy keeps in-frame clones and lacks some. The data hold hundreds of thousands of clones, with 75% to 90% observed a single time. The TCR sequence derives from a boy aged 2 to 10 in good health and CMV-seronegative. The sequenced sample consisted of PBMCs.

CDR3 loop: CASSLERADTQYF. CDR3 nucleotides: TGTGCCAGCAGCTTAGAACGGGCAGATACGCAGTATTTT. The chain recombines TRBV7-2 with TRBJ2-3; no clear D gene. The CDR3 runs 13 residues. The germline V gene has CDR1 SGHTA and CDR2 FQGNSA. Trimming left V 1 base short and J 4 bases short, with 6 bases between.